These 20 T cell receptor beta chains came from one sample sequenced in a study of blood T cell repertoires in COVID-19. The protocol was immunoSEQ multiplex PCR, while the TCRdb copy is restricted to in-frame clones and leaves out a portion. The repertoire has under 95,000 clones, over 80% of them found once; the top ten carry 9.5% to 12%. Specimen: peripheral blood. The receptor set was obtained from a human donor in a cohort sampled during active COVID-19.

This clone was observed a few times. The gene calls are TRBV12-3 or TRBV12-4 and TRBJ2-7, with D maybe TRBD2 (6 bases). V lost 6 bases and J lost 9, with 18 bases in between. This CDR3 comprises 13 residues. CDR3 amino acids: CASSRGLHLVQYF. CDR3 nucleotides: TGTGCCAGCAGCCGAGGACTACACCTTGTGCAGTACTTC.

This chain connects TRBV29-1 to TRBJ2-7, with D maybe TRBD1 (5 bases). There are 14 residues in the CDR3. From germline, CDR1 is SQVTM and CDR2 ANQGSEA. V was shortened by 8 bases and J by 7 bases, with 24 bases between the two germline ends. CDR3 bases: TGCAGCTCCAGAGATGGGGATGGGGCAGGGGAGCAGTACTTC. Translated: CSSRDGDGAGEQYF.

The rearrangement joins TRBV21-1 to TRBJ1-4; TRBD1, the table's D call, was not compared with the DNA. TRBV21-1 is termed a pseudogene. The CDR3 contains 18 residues. The chain's CDR3 is CASSKSTGGSLFGEKLFF. The CDR3 bases are TGTGCCAGCAGCAAAAGTACAGGTGGTTCTCTGTTTGGGGAAAAACTGTTTTTT.

This clone was counted only a few times. J is TRBJ1-1 and V is TRBV28, with TRBD1 matching over 9 bases. Germline CDR1 is MDHEN and CDR2 is SYDVKM. The CDR3 contains 16 residues. Losses at the gene ends were 6 bases for V and 1 base for J; bases not matched to a gene: 9. The CDR3 sequence: CASSPAGQGPNTEAFF. As DNA, the CDR3 is TGTGCCAGCAGCCCCGCGGGACAGGGTCCGAACACTGAAGCTTTCTTT.

J is TRBJ2-1 and V is TRBV11-2, with a tentative D call TRBD1 (5 bases). The germline V gene encodes CDR1 SGHAT and CDR2 FQNNGV. The CDR3 covers 16 residues. The V and J ends lost 4 bases and 5 bases respectively, with 18 bases between them. The CDR3 nucleotides read TGTGCCAGCAGCTCGCCCTTAGGGGTTAAGAACAATGAGCAGTTCTTC. This sequence encodes CASSSPLGVKNNEQFF.

The rearrangement joins TRBV10-2 to TRBJ1-1; 7 bases line up with TRBD1. CDR1 is WSHSY, CDR2 SAAADI, per germline. CDR3 length equals 13 residues. V was clipped by 7 bases and J by 1 base; unmatched bases: 3. DNA for the CDR3: TGCGCCAGCAAAAGGACAGGGAACACTGAAGCTTTCTTT. Its protein product is CASKRTGNTEAFF.

V usage is TRBV28 and J usage is TRBJ1-2; TRBD1 might be the D (6 bases). The CDR3 spans 13 residues. The germline V gene encodes CDR1 MDHEN and CDR2 SYDVKM. Trimming pared 6 bases from V and 0 bases from J, leaving 8 bases between. CDR3 in DNA: TGTGCCAGCAGGGGACATACTAACTATGGCTACACCTTC. Translated: CASRGHTNYGYTF.

The CDR3 coding sequence is TGCGCCAGCAGCTTCCTGGCAGGAGGCCTCTACGAGCAGTACTTC. Protein product: CASSFLAGGLYEQYF. The rearrangement joins TRBV5-1 to TRBJ2-7; a possible D gene is TRBD2 (5 bases). Germline-derived CDR1 and CDR2 are SGHRS and YFSETQ. V dropped 2 bases and J dropped 3 bases, with 15 bases sitting between them. The CDR3 has 15 amino acids.

The chain joins TRBV7-2 to TRBJ2-3; possibly TRBD1 for D (6 bases). Germline lookup yields CDR1 SGHTA and CDR2 FQGNSA. The CDR3 has 18 residues. V was clipped by 1 base and J by 0 bases, with 17 bases between them. The CDR3 DNA reads as TGTGCCAGCAGCTTAGTTTCCGCCGGGACAAGTAGCACAGATACGCAGTATTTT. Translation: CASSLVSAGTSSTDTQYF.

The CDR3 DNA sequence: TGCGCCACCAAGGGGTGGTCAGGGGGTACCGGGGAGCTGTTTTTT. Its protein product is CATKGWSGGTGELFF. The V gene is TRBV5-1, the J gene TRBJ2-2, with TRBD1 matching over 7 bases. V was clipped by 9 bases and J by 5 bases; unmatched bases: 13. Germline CDR1 reads SGHRS; CDR2 reads YFSETQ. CDR3 size: 15 residues.

This clone was detected only once. The chain couples TRBV2 to TRBJ2-5, with a weak D call TRBD2 (6 bases). V was pared by 8 bases and J by 5 bases, with 21 bases between. CDR3 size: 15 residues. Germline assignment: CDR1 SNHLY and CDR2 FYNNEI. Here the CDR3 reads CASEPSLGGRETQYF. CDR3 sequence (DNA): TGTGCCAGCGAGCCCTCCTTGGGAGGTCGGGAGACCCAGTACTTC.

The genes are TRBV7-2 and TRBJ2-3; 10 bases are a match to TRBD1. This CDR3 contains 15 residues. CDR1 is SGHTA, CDR2 FQGNSA, per germline. Trimming took 6 bases from V and 4 from J; bases not matched to a gene: 7. In DNA form, the CDR3 reads TGTGCCAGCAGTCAAAGACAGGGGGCGTCAGATACGCAGTATTTT. Its protein is CASSQRQGASDTQYF.

The chain carries TRBV27 and TRBJ1-5; D may be TRBD1 (5 bases). The V gene lost 0 bases and the J gene lost 4 bases, with 16 bases spanning the gap. The CDR3 sequence is 17 residues long. The germline V gene encodes CDR1 MNHEY and CDR2 SMNVEV (reference sequence). For the CDR3, the DNA is TGTGCCAGCAGTTTATCGCGGTTCGTAGGGGAAAATCAGCCCCAGCATTTT. Protein: CASSLSRFVGENQPQHF.

This clone has a handful of counts. The V call is TRBV10-3, the J call TRBJ1-5; D is unclear. Per the germline V gene, CDR1 is ENHRY and CDR2 is SYGVKD. CDR3 size: 17 residues. V was pared by 2 bases and J by 4 bases, with 18 bases between. In DNA form, the CDR3 reads TGTGCCATCAGTGAGCCCGCCCCGGGCGGGATTAATCAGCCCCAGCATTTT. As protein: CAISEPAPGGINQPQHF.

This sequence joins TRBV28 and TRBJ2-5; weak D call: TRBD1 (5 bases). Trimming removed 6 bases at V and 0 bases at J, with 20 bases between. Germline values: CDR1 MDHEN, CDR2 SYDVKM. The CDR3 consists of 17 residues. CDR3 in DNA: TGTGCCAGCAGGACACACGAAGGGGCCAGGTACCAAGAGACCCAGTACTTC. Protein sequence: CASRTHEGARYQETQYF.

The chain recombines TRBV5-8 with TRBJ1-3; D may be TRBD1 (5 bases). Trimming shortened V by 5 bases and J by 0 bases, and 9 bases separated the two germline ends. The CDR3 runs 14 residues. The germline V gene encodes CDR1 SGHTS and CDR2 YDEGEE. The CDR3 loop is CASSTGFSGNTIYF. The CDR3 DNA is TGTGCCAGCAGTACAGGCTTCTCTGGAAACACCATATATTTT. Using reference TRBV5-8 and TRBJ1-3 for the parts outside the CDR3, the full variable domain is EAGVTQSPTHLIKTRGQQATLRCSPISGHTSVYWYQQALGLGLQFLLWYDEGEERNRGNFPPRFSGRQFPNYSSELNVNALELEDSALYLCASSTGFSGNTIYFGEGSWLTVV.

V is TRBV3-1 (or the pseudogene TRBV3-2) and J is TRBJ2-3; 8 nucleotides align to TRBD2. The V gene end was trimmed by 2 bases and the J gene end by 4 bases; junction bases not matched to a gene: 5. The germline CDR1 and CDR2 sequences are LGHDT and YNNKEL (reference sequence). The CDR3 is 15 residues long. The CDR3 DNA reads TGTGCCAGCAGCCAACAAGGACTAGCCGCAGATACGCAGTATTTT. It specifies CASSQQGLAADTQYF.

The genes are TRBV2 and TRBJ1-5; no definite D call. The CDR3 length is 12 residues. The germline gives CDR1 SNHLY, CDR2 FYNNEI. Trimming pared 6 bases from V and 1 base from J, leaving 4 bases between. The CDR3 reads CASSQSNQPQHF. The CDR3 nucleotides are TGTGCCAGCAGCCAAAGCAATCAGCCCCAGCATTTT.

V usage is TRBV7-3 and J usage is TRBJ2-2; D possibly corresponds to TRBD1 (6 bases). Trimming left V 2 bases short and J 5 bases short, with 6 bases between. Germline lookup yields CDR1 SGHTA and CDR2 FQGTGA. The CDR3 loop spans 13 amino acids. The CDR3 sequence is CASSLQGTGELFF. The CDR3 coding sequence is TGTGCCAGCAGCTTACAGGGGACCGGGGAGCTGTTTTTT.

The chain has TRBV15 and TRBJ2-7; 9 positions agree with TRBD2. V was clipped by 0 bases and J by 5 bases; unmatched bases: 17. Germline V CDR1 and CDR2: LNHNV, YYDKDF (reference sequence). CDR3 length: 19 residues. CDR3 coding DNA: TGTGCCACCAGCAGAGAATTCTTCCTCGGGAGCGGGAGGAGTAACGAGCAGTACTTC. It yields the protein CATSREFFLGSGRSNEQYF.